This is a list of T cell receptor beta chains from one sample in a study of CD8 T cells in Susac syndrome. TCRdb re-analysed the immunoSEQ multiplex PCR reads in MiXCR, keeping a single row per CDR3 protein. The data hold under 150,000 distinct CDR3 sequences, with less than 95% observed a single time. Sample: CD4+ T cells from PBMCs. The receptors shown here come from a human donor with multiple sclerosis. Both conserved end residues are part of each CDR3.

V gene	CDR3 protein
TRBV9	CASSVATGGGNSPLHF
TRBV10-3	CAIRAGHSHNQPQHF
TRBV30	CAWTTSGPSGSYEQYF
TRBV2	CASRSASGRAGGNEQFF
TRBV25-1	CASRNPGDLAKNIQYF
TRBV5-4	CASSLPRGGIYNEQFF
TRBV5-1	CASSSRDEQFF
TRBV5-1	CASSLDRVRGEQYF
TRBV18	CASSPPGGYGHQPQHF
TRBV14	CASSQRVPNTEAFF
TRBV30	CAWSTRQGRQETQYF
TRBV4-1	CASSHLTGELFF
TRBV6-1	CATLRGSPQETQYF
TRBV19	CASSEQGNTEAFF
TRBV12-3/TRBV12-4	CASSQGQGASPLHF
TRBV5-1	CASSTRFQETQYF
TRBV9	CASSVGTAVTGLNYGYTF
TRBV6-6	CASSRRGDTDTQYF
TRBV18	CASSRDENTEAFF
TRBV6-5	CASRLQGRNTEAFF
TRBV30	CAWSGSNTGELFF
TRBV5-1	CASSAGQGTGELFF